Shown below are 10 T cell receptor beta chains from a single sample sequenced in a study of cytomegalovirus exposure and HLA in healthy donors. 60 Vbeta and 13 Jbeta primers were used in PCR. Method: immunoSEQ multiplex PCR; TCRdb's copy keeps in-frame clones and lacks some. The sample table includes 70,000 or so clones. Source material: PBMCs. The receptor set was obtained from a female donor in good health and CMV-seropositive.

The V gene is TRBV18, the J gene TRBJ2-7; perhaps TRBD1 as D (6 bases). CDR1 is KGHSH, CDR2 LQKENI, per germline. The V end lost 0 bases, the J end lost 6 bases, and 15 bases lay between the germline ends. CDR3 length equals 15 residues. CDR3 nucleotides: TGTGCCAGCTCACCACCGAGGGGGAGAGAGGGCGAGCAGTACTTC. This sequence encodes CASSPPRGREGEQYF.

The V gene is TRBV27, the J gene TRBJ1-1; TRBD1 matches at 7 bases. The CDR3 loop spans 14 amino acids. V shed 5 bases, J shed 6 bases, and the junction held 9 bases outside the gene matches. The germline V gene encodes CDR1 MNHEY and CDR2 SMNVEV (reference sequence). The CDR3 loop is CASSLTGRGAEAFF. Written as DNA, the CDR3 is TGTGCCAGCAGTCTGACAGGGCGTGGGGCTGAAGCTTTCTTT.

The DNA for the CDR3 is TGCGCCAGCAGCTTGGAATCAGGACGGGGGGCATATGGCTACACCTTC. Residues: CASSLESGRGAYGYTF. The chain joins TRBV5-1 to TRBJ1-2; a possible D gene is TRBD1 (6 bases). The CDR3 length is 16 residues. V lost 0 bases, J lost 5 bases, and 17 bases lay in between. Germline lookup yields CDR1 SGHRS and CDR2 YFSETQ.

This chain joins TRBV6-5 and TRBJ2-2; 8 nucleotides match TRBD1. Germline trimming cut 6 bases from V and 4 bases from J; bases unmatched to any gene: 1. The CDR3 is 13 residues long. The germline V gene encodes CDR1 MNHEY and CDR2 SVGAGI. CDR3 sequence reads: CASRGTGTGELFF. The CDR3 DNA is TGTGCCAGCAGAGGGACAGGCACCGGGGAGCTGTTTTTT.

J is TRBJ2-7 and V is TRBV5-1, with D unclear. V was pared by 5 bases and J by 4 bases, with 7 bases between. CDR1 is SGHRS, CDR2 YFSETQ, per germline. This CDR3 is 11 amino acids long. CDR3 DNA: TGCGCCAGCAGAAGAGATTACGAGCAGTACTTC. Its translation: CASRRDYEQYF. The full variable domain, rest sourced from reference TRBV5-1 and TRBJ2-7, is KAGVTQTPRYLIKTRGQQVTLSCSPISGHRSVSWYQQTPGQGLQFLFEYFSETQRNKGNFPGRFSGRQFSNSRSEMNVSTLELGDSALYLCASRRDYEQYFGPGTRLTVT.

The chain employs TRBV6-6 and TRBJ1-1; D perhaps matches TRBD1 (5 bases). The V end was cut by 0 bases, the J end by 6 bases, with 14 bases between. The CDR3 sequence is 15 residues long. CDR1 and CDR2 (germline): MNHNY, SVGAGI (reference sequence). The CDR3 coding sequence is TGTGCCAGCAGTTACTCGTCAGGGTTTCGGGCTGAAGCTTTCTTT. Protein: CASSYSSGFRAEAFF.

The CDR3 coding sequence is TGCGCCAGCAGCTACGGACAGCTGTATAATTCACCCCTCCACTTT. As protein: CASSYGQLYNSPLHF. V gene TRBV4-3 combines with J gene TRBJ1-6; a weak D match, TRBD1 (6 bases). Looked up from germline, CDR1 is LGHNA and CDR2 is YSLEER. The ends were cut back, 5 bases at V and 4 bases at J, with 12 bases in the middle. This CDR3 has 15 residues.

The chain joins TRBV28 to TRBJ2-2, with D uncertain. The CDR3 contains 14 residues. Trimming took 5 bases from V and 9 from J, leaving 16 bases between them. Germline-derived CDR1 and CDR2 are MDHEN and SYDVKM. The chain's CDR3 is CASSPQRLSRELFF. DNA of the CDR3: TGTGCCAGCAGTCCCCAGAGACTTAGTCGGGAGCTGTTTTTT.

The V gene is TRBV9, the J gene TRBJ2-3, with 7 positions matching TRBD1. Per germline, CDR1 SGDLS and CDR2 YYNGEE. The V and J ends lost 0 bases and 1 base, in that order; junction bases with no gene match: 5. The CDR3 has 16 amino acids. The DNA for the CDR3 is TGTGCCAGCAGCGTAGCTACAGGGGTTGGCACAGATACGCAGTATTTT. Residues: CASSVATGVGTDTQYF.

The rearrangement links TRBV6-1 to TRBJ2-7; D is possibly TRBD1 (6 bases). Germline V gene data show CDR1 as MNHNS and CDR2 as SASEGT. Trimming pared 4 bases from V and 1 base from J, leaving 17 bases between. The length of the CDR3 is 16 residues. The CDR3 spells CASSAIYRVRSYEQYF. CDR3 in DNA: TGTGCCAGCAGTGCGATTTACAGGGTCCGGTCCTACGAGCAGTACTTC.